This T cell receptor beta chain is from a study of long-term antiretroviral therapy in people with HIV. Notes on the study in general: Against controls, HIV repertoires showed narrower ranges of CDR3 length.

With survey level as its setting, the immunoSEQ assay was v3.0. Repertoires were generated with immunoSEQ multiplex PCR, while TCRdb's copy carries only in-frame clones and drops some. The sample holds roughly 36,000 clones, around four fifths seen once. A remark on this clone: Its antigen is as yet unknown.

The TCR comes from a man aged 18 to 30 with HIV. The starting material was unsorted PBMCs, obtained 0.4 years before starting antiretroviral therapy.

DNA for the CDR3: TGTGCCAGCAAAGACCGCCCCGCCCAAATCGACAGACGATATGGCTACACCTTC. Its translation is CASKDRPAQIDRRYGYTF. This chain joins TRBV21-1 and TRBJ1-2; the table's D gene call, TRBD1, was not cross checked with the DNA. TRBV21-1 is termed a pseudogene. CDR3 length equals 18 residues.